The text below deals with one T cell receptor beta chain. Which antigen it targets is not known. One base away there is no much larger clone; base qualities are not given. The CDR3, from cysteine to phenylalanine, totals 14 residues. The only DNA kept is the CDR3, 42 bases in frame from the first base. Trimming costs V 5 bases and J 3 bases, and their ends lie 14 bases apart. As encoded in the germline V gene, CDR1 is MNHEY while CDR2 is SVGAGI. This sample was included in a study of CD8+ T cells in alopecia areata (dated by TCRdb to 2016 to 2019). Background for the entire study: To study T cell clonal expansion in alopecia areata, the researchers applied high-throughput TCRbeta sequencing to both the C3H/HeJ mouse model and human patients. Scalp tissue and sorted CD4+ and CD8+ peripheral blood T cells from patchy and totalis/universalis alopecia areata patients and from healthy controls were covered by human TCRbeta sequencing. Scalp clonality was compared among normal scalp (n=4), patchy alopecia areata scalp (n=8), and alopecia totalis/universalis scalp (n=8). The RNA source kit depended on sample type: the PAXgene miRNA kit for fixed scalp, the miRNeasy kit for PBMCs, and the RNeasy kit for mouse skin. TCRbeta CDR3 regions were amplified by immunoSEQ multiplex PCR with 35 Vbeta forward and 13 Jbeta reverse primers.

Points the paper makes about the study in general: Shared TCR sequences between patients were less evident than in mice, which may be partly attributable to HLA diversity in the patient population. Unlike mouse skin, where gammadelta T cells dominate, normal human skin contains resident alphabeta T cells that get sequenced too, which complicates analysis of the scalp TCR repertoire. Lesional scalp, especially in alopecia totalis/universalis, showed higher clonality and more expanded CD8+ clones than normal scalp, suggesting antigenic drive.

Library creation used the immunoSEQ multiplex PCR assay. To provide template for TCR sequencing, every sample had RNA extracted and reverse transcribed into cDNA. SuperScript III was used for first-strand cDNA synthesis, primed with a 2:1 mix of oligo-dT and random hexamers. A synthetic immune receptor repertoire was used to assess amplification bias, and residual bias was removed computationally. In the authors' own workflow: Raw reads were preprocessed to remove errors, and CDR3 was defined by IMGT conventions from the conserved cysteine to phenylalanine. Clonality was computed by normalizing Shannon entropy by log2 of the number of productive unique TCRs and subtracting the result from 1. CD4 or CD8 identity of scalp clones was inferred by cross-referencing scalp TCRbeta sequences with sorted blood CD4 and CD8 repertoires. TCRdb carries this immuneACCESS record with in-frame sequences only. Its versions omit some clonotypes, under half of them owing to an unresolved V gene in the studies checked, with the rest unexplained. The V and J calls and clone size come from that table; D and trimming were worked out from the DNA. The sample includes some 180,000 clones, with 56% observed a single time. The biggest ten clones account for around 5% of the sample.

PBMCs were separated by density centrifugation and stained for CD3, CD4 and CD8, after which CD4+ and CD8+ T cells were sorted on a FACSAria. Scalp biopsies and blood samples were provided by unaffected controls. The sequenced sample was CD8+ T cells sorted from blood. The chain employs TRBV6-5 and TRBJ2-7; the D gene remains uncertain. The sequence came from a human donor in good health. The DNA reads as follows: TGTGCCAGCAGTCCCCGGCGTACGAACTACGAGCAGTACTTC. The translation is CASSPRRTNYEQYF.